One T cell receptor (beta chain) is described in this entry. The CDR3 covers 15 residues. Germline V gives CDR1 SGHTA, CDR2 FQGNSA. V shed 1 base, J shed 7 bases, and the junction held 3 bases outside the gene matches. These data are taken from a study of shared clonotypes between healthy human individuals. About the research overall: Used for every donor were three CD4 naive, three CD4 memory, two CD8 naive and one CD8 memory plate.

Clones were read by immunoSEQ multiplex PCR, and TCRdb kept only the in-frame ones, dropping some. Among some 1.5 million clones listed, around 97% were seen once. The sequence was collected from a man aged 25 to 40 in good health. The rearrangement joins TRBV7-2 to TRBJ2-7; 14 bases agree with TRBD2. Sequenced material: naive CD4+ T cells sorted from blood. Subset denoted: CD45RA+ positively selected. Here the CDR3 DNA reads TGTGCCAGCAGCTTAGGACTAGCGGGAGGGTTTGAGCAGTACTTC. It translates to CASSLGLAGGFEQYF.